Following are 13 T cell receptor beta chains from one sample sequenced in a study of T cell responses to AZD1222 COVID-19 vaccine. Repertoires were generated with immunoSEQ multiplex PCR, while TCRdb's copy carries only in-frame clones and drops some. This sample yields about 110,000 clones, of which 92% are seen a single time; more than 6% belongs to the top ten. The sample here was peripheral blood, taken 28 days after the second AZD1222 dose. These receptors all stem from an adult who received the AZD1222 COVID-19 vaccine.

This chain joins TRBV11-2 and TRBJ2-7; 9 bases map to TRBD1. CDR3 length equals 16 residues. V shed 3 bases and J 6 bases; nucleotides not matched to a gene: 12. Germline CDR1 SGHAT, CDR2 FQNNGV. The CDR3: CASSFYMGTGLGEQYF. Written as DNA, the CDR3 is TGTGCCAGCAGCTTTTACATGGGGACAGGGTTGGGCGAGCAGTACTTC.

This clone has only one observation. The chain combines TRBV27 with TRBJ1-5, with D perhaps TRBD1 (6 bases). Trimming left V 3 bases short and J 5 bases short, with 11 bases between. Germline-derived CDR1 and CDR2 are MNHEY and SMNVEV (reference sequence). The CDR3 runs 14 residues. The CDR3 DNA reads as TGTGCCAGCAGTTTCTACAGGGCTCATCAGCCCCAGCATTTT. It encodes CASSFYRAHQPQHF.

This chain connects TRBV27 to TRBJ2-7; tentatively, D is TRBD2 (6 bases). Per germline, CDR1 MNHEY and CDR2 SMNVEV (reference sequence). The V and J ends lost 11 bases and 6 bases respectively, with 20 bases between them. The CDR3 spans 13 residues. The CDR3 loop reads CASRGLAVVEQYF. In DNA form, the CDR3 reads TGTGCCTCACGGGGACTGGCAGTGGTCGAGCAGTACTTC.

This sequence joins TRBV15 and TRBJ2-1; no clear D. The CDR3 contains 11 residues. Germline CDR1 is LNHNV and CDR2 is YYDKDF (reference sequence). V was cut by 3 bases and J by 16 bases, with 13 bases left in between. CDR3 region: CATSRGYLKFF. The CDR3 nucleotides are TGTGCCACCAGCAGGGGTTATCTTAAATTCTTC.

The chain links TRBV10-3 to TRBJ2-5; perhaps D is TRBD1 or TRBD2 (5 bases each). CDR1 and CDR2 from the germline V gene are ENHRY and SYGVKD. The CDR3 runs to 14 residues. Trimming stripped 6 bases from V and 6 bases from J, with 17 bases between. DNA for the CDR3: TGTGCCATCAGAAGAGACCCCCCGGGGCAGACCCAGTACTTC. The encoded protein is CAIRRDPPGQTQYF.

The rearrangement uses TRBV6-6 and TRBJ1-4; weak D call: TRBD1 (6 bases). Germline V gene data show CDR1 as MNHNY and CDR2 as SVGAGI (reference sequence). Trimming stripped 5 bases from V and 10 bases from J, with 26 bases between. The CDR3 spans 17 residues. The chain's CDR3 is CASSLQGGGSMGRKLFF. CDR3 sequence (DNA): TGTGCCAGCAGTCTACAGGGTGGGGGTTCTATGGGAAGAAAACTGTTTTTT.

The chain has TRBV10-1 and TRBJ2-7, with 8 bases lining up with TRBD1. The CDR3 runs 14 residues. Germline V gene data show CDR1 as WNHNN and CDR2 as SYGVQD (reference sequence). V shed 2 bases and J 6 bases; nucleotides not matched to a gene: 6. In DNA form, the CDR3 reads TGCGCCAGCAGTGAGGAGACAGGGGTCCCCGAGCAGTACTTC. Its protein is CASSEETGVPEQYF.

The rearrangement uses TRBV7-9 and TRBJ2-6; D gene uncertain. Germline assignment: CDR1 SEHNR and CDR2 FQNEAQ (reference sequence). The V end was cut by 3 bases, the J end by 0 bases, with 9 bases between. This CDR3 is 16 amino acids long. CDR3 nucleotides: TGTGCCAGCAGCTTGTTACGGAACTCTGGGGCCAACGTCCTGACTTTC. Translation gives CASSLLRNSGANVLTF.

The V and J genes are TRBV4-2 and TRBJ2-5; 14 nucleotides agree with TRBD2. The junction had 8 bases not matched to a gene; V was cut back by 3 bases and J by 5 bases. Germline assignment: CDR1 LGHNA and CDR2 YNFKEQ. The CDR3 is 17 amino acids. DNA for the CDR3: TGTGCCAGCAGCCAGACTAGCGGGGGGGCCAGTAGGGAGACCCAGTACTTC. It translates to CASSQTSGGASRETQYF.

V is TRBV2 and J is TRBJ1-4, with 7 positions matching TRBD1. There are 13 residues in the CDR3. J was trimmed by 7 bases and V by 11 bases; bases with no gene match: 10. Per germline, CDR1 SNHLY and CDR2 FYNNEI. In DNA, the CDR3 is TGTGCCGGATCCGACAGGGCTGTTGAAAAACTGTTTTTT. It translates to CAGSDRAVEKLFF.

The chain uses TRBV19 and TRBJ2-1; 8 bases match TRBD2. The V gene's germline CDR1 is LNHDA and CDR2 SQIVND (reference sequence). V lost 2 bases and J lost 6; bases outside the gene matches: 6. This CDR3 has 15 residues. The CDR3 bases are TGTGCCAGTAGTATATCTAGCGGGCCATCCAATGAGCAGTTCTTC. Residues: CASSISSGPSNEQFF.

This clone was detected once. The gene calls are TRBV3-1 (or the pseudogene TRBV3-2) and TRBJ2-7, with 10 bases matching TRBD1. V dropped 4 bases and J dropped 3; count of bases not matched to a gene: 3. Looked up from germline, CDR1 is LGHDT and CDR2 is YNNKEL (reference sequence). The CDR3 is 14 residues long. CDR3 sequence (DNA): TGTGCCAGCAGCCTCCGGGACAGGGGCTACGAGCAGTACTTC. Translation: CASSLRDRGYEQYF.

This sequence joins TRBV9 and TRBJ1-3; D gene ambiguous. Per germline, CDR1 SGDLS and CDR2 YYNGEE. This CDR3 has 15 amino acids. V was clipped by 0 bases and J by 0 bases, with 7 bases between them. The CDR3 DNA reads TGTGCCAGCAGCGTAGGCGGCCGCTCTGGAAACACCATATATTTT. Translated, it gives CASSVGGRSGNTIYF.